This is a list of T cell receptor beta chains from one sample in a study of CXCR3-negative and CXCR3-positive naive CD8 T cells. One entry per CDR3 protein, without DNA, is what TCRdb gives after re-calling the 5' RACE reads. There are about 53,000 distinct CDR3 sequences in the sample, with around 0.58% held by the top ten. Sequencing was performed on naive CXCR3+ CD8+ T cells from blood. The receptors derive from a human donor in good health. Some clones in this sample may be carry-over from other donors' samples. The CDR3 runs from the conserved cysteine through the conserved F or W. Fields, in order: clone size, V gene, J gene, CDR3 protein. A clone size is listed for some rows: how often the clone was seen (once, few, many), or a class if it is expanded.

size: NA
V: TRBV5-4
J: TRBJ2-7
CDR3: CASSVAGGYEQYF

size: NA
V: TRBV7-9
J: TRBJ2-7
CDR3: CASSQGQPYEQYF

size: NA
V: TRBV7-9
J: TRBJ2-5
CDR3: CASSNGETQYF

size: NA
V: TRBV29-1
J: TRBJ2-5
CDR3: CSVLLGTGGVKTQYF

size: NA
V: TRBV7-2
J: TRBJ1-1
CDR3: CASSFPGQGAREAFF

size: NA
V: TRBV6-4
J: TRBJ2-7
CDR3: CASSDSLKAGKAEQYF

size: NA
V: TRBV2
J: TRBJ1-1
CDR3: CASSEGEGDMNTEAFF

size: NA
V: TRBV11-2
J: TRBJ1-5
CDR3: CASSHLADSNQPQHF

size: NA
V: TRBV14
J: TRBJ2-7
CDR3: CASSPKLGEQYF

size: NA
V: TRBV25-1
J: TRBJ1-1
CDR3: CASSLIGTANTEAFF

size: NA
V: TRBV27
J: TRBJ1-1
CDR3: CASRAGRTEAFF

size: NA
V: TRBV11-2
J: TRBJ2-2
CDR3: CASRDLLGADTGELFF

size: NA
V: TRBV11-2
J: TRBJ2-7
CDR3: CASTQGYYEQYF

size: NA
V: TRBV7-6
J: TRBJ2-6
CDR3: CASSPRDSGANVLTF

size: medium-sized
V: TRBV4-3
J: TRBJ1-1
CDR3: CASSQDLRVGFTEAFF

size: NA
V: TRBV4-3
J: TRBJ2-1
CDR3: CASSPYYTDSYDEQFF

size: NA
V: TRBV19
J: TRBJ2-7
CDR3: CASSRAGTSGEQYF

size: NA
V: TRBV9
J: TRBJ2-1
CDR3: CASSSQAGGHNEQFF

size: NA
V: TRBV28
J: TRBJ2-2
CDR3: CASSKDRESGELFF

size: NA
V: TRBV12-3/TRBV12-4
J: TRBJ2-5
CDR3: CASSFPGLAEGETQYF

size: NA
V: TRBV29-1
J: TRBJ1-1
CDR3: CSVEGQGIAFF

size: NA
V: TRBV7-2
J: TRBJ2-7
CDR3: CASSLRSLSTYEQYF

size: NA
V: TRBV6-2/TRBV6-3
J: TRBJ2-7
CDR3: CASRTGRLSSYEQYF

size: NA
V: TRBV21-1
J: TRBJ2-7
CDR3: CASSKCPVGTGNCYEQYF

size: NA
V: TRBV5-1
J: TRBJ2-7
CDR3: CATGTGDSREQYF

size: NA
V: TRBV7-9
J: TRBJ2-7
CDR3: CASSPPAGGGPYEQYF

size: NA
V: TRBV6-5
J: TRBJ2-5
CDR3: CASSYSREYLQETQYF

size: NA
V: TRBV28
J: TRBJ2-2
CDR3: CAIRRTGELFF

size: NA
V: TRBV11-3
J: TRBJ2-1
CDR3: CASSFLSGGVYNEQFF

size: NA
V: TRBV7-3
J: TRBJ2-2
CDR3: CASSSPGQGANTGELFF

size: NA
V: TRBV4-2
J: TRBJ1-1
CDR3: CASSEDISGYTEAFF

size: NA
V: TRBV6-5
J: TRBJ2-7
CDR3: CASSSAANSYEQYF

size: NA
V: TRBV14
J: TRBJ2-7
CDR3: CASSQGGWDTNSYEQYF

size: NA
V: TRBV7-9
J: TRBJ2-7
CDR3: CASTNQGGEAYEQYF

size: NA
V: TRBV7-9
J: TRBJ2-1
CDR3: CASSPGGGSGEQFF

size: NA
V: TRBV6-5
J: TRBJ2-5
CDR3: CASSYSSGTQETQYF

size: NA
V: TRBV6-4
J: TRBJ2-3
CDR3: CASSDVASGASTDTQYF

size: NA
V: TRBV15
J: TRBJ2-5
CDR3: CATSSHEAPETQYF

size: NA
V: TRBV28
J: TRBJ2-7
CDR3: CASSPLPGTGTYEQYF

size: NA
V: TRBV7-9
J: TRBJ2-7
CDR3: CASSYSSDYTYEQYF

size: NA
V: TRBV20-1
J: TRBJ1-1
CDR3: CSYPGGGRNTEAFF

size: NA
V: TRBV18
J: TRBJ2-1
CDR3: CASSPLRQDPYNEQFF

size: NA
V: TRBV10-3
J: TRBJ1-2
CDR3: CAISDPGQLYGYTF

size: NA
V: TRBV29-1
J: TRBJ2-7
CDR3: CSVDMGGNGRPSYEQYF

size: NA
V: TRBV6-2/TRBV6-3
J: TRBJ2-5
CDR3: CASSYAGAWETQYF

size: NA
V: TRBV18
J: TRBJ1-4
CDR3: CASSPPETWEKLFF

size: NA
V: TRBV9
J: TRBJ2-6
CDR3: CASSPKGGRGSGANVLTF

size: NA
V: TRBV7-9
J: TRBJ1-2
CDR3: CASSDGEVVLRGYTF

size: NA
V: TRBV29-1
J: TRBJ2-2
CDR3: CSAKRLAGIENTGELFF

size: NA
V: TRBV25-1
J: TRBJ2-7
CDR3: CASSEWDGAYEQYF

size: NA
V: TRBV7-2
J: TRBJ2-1
CDR3: CASSPWTSYNEQFF

size: NA
V: TRBV7-6
J: TRBJ1-1
CDR3: CASSLAVGFDTEAFF

size: NA
V: TRBV7-6
J: TRBJ1-3
CDR3: CASSYPQGISGNTIYF

size: NA
V: TRBV13
J: TRBJ1-2
CDR3: CASSQTPGNYGYTF

size: NA
V: TRBV4-3
J: TRBJ2-3
CDR3: CASSSDKLDTFTDTQYF